This T cell receptor (beta chain) is drawn from a study of T cells in Graves' hyperthyroidism and ophthalmopathy. Study-level points and caveats: Among thyroid clonotypes expanded above 0.001, most also appeared in blood.

Amplified TCR beta CDR3 regions derived from RNA transcripts. TCR CDR3 regions were first amplified by RT-PCR with HTBI primers. TCRdb processed the multiplex PCR reads anew with MiXCR; each CDR3 protein has one entry. The sample holds 300,000 to 450,000 distinct CDR3 sequences, roughly 25% seen once. Investigators excluded patients with uncontrolled infection, other autoimmune disease, pregnancy or lactation. Clinical symptoms, serum thyroxine and TRAb, thyroid ultrasound and orbital computed tomography together formed the diagnostic basis. Notes on this clonotype: As yet, its antigen is unknown.

This sequence originates from a man aged 45-65 years with Graves' hyperthyroidism. The specimen was blood.

The chain's CDR3 is CASSQTGLGEQFF. DNA of the CDR3: TGTGCCAGCAGCCAGACAGGGTTGGGTGAGCAGTTCTTC. The rearrangement links TRBV14 to TRBJ2-1; 7 bases are shared with TRBD1. CDR3 length: 13 amino acids. Germline lookup yields CDR1 SGHDN and CDR2 FVKESK. Trimming at V came to 3 bases and at J to 9 bases, leaving 5 bases not matched to a gene.